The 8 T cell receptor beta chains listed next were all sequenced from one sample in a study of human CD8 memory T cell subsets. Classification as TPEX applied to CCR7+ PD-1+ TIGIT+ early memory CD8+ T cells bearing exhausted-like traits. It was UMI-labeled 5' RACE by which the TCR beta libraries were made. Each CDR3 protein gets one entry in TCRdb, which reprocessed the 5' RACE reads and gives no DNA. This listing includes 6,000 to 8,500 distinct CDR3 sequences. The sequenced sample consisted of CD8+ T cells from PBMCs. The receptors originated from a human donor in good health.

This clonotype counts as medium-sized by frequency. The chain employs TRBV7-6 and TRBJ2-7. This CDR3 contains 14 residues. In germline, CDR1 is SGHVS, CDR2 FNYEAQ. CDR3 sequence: CASSLGSTTLEQYF.

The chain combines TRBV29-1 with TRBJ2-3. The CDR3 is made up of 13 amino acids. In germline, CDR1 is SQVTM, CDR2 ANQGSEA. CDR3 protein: CSVDFEGPDTQYF.

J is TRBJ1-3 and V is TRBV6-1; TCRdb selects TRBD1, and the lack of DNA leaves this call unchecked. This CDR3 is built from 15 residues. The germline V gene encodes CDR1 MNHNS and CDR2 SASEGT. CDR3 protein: CASSEGRFSGNTIYF.

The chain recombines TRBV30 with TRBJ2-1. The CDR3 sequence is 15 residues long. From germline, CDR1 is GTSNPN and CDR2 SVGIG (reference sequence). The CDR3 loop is CAWTGVPSSYNEQFF.

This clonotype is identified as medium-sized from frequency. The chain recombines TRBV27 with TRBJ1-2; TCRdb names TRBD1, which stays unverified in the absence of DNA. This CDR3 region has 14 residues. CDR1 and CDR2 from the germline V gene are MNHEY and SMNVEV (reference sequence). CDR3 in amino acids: CASSSTGVGYGYTF.

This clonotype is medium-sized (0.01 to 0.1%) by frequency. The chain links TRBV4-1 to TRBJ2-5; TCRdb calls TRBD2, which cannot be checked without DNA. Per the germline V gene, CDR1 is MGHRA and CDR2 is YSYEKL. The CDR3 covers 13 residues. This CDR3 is CASSQDTERGQYF.

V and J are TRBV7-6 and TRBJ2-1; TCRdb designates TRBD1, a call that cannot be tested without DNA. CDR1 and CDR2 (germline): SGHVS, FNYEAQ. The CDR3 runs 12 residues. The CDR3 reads CASRAFGGEQFF.

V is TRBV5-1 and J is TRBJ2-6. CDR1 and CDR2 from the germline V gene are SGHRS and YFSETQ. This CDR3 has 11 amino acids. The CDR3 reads CASVLVNVLTF.